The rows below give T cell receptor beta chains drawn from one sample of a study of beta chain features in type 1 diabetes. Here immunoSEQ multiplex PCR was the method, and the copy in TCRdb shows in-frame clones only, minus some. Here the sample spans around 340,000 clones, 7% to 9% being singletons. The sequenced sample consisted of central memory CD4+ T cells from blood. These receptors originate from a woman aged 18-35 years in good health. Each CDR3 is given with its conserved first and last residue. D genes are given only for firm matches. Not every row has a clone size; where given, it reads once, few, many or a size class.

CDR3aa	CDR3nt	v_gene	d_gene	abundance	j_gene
CASSYLHTGRYEQYF	TGTGCCAGCAGTTACTTACACACCGGACGGTACGAGCAGTACTTC	TRBV6-5	.	.	TRBJ2-7
CAWSPDPCEQFF	TGTGCCTGGAGCCCGGATCCGTGTGAGCAGTTCTTC	TRBV30	.	.	TRBJ2-1
CASRSTRSGTDTQYF	TGTGCCAGCAGATCGACAAGGTCGGGCACAGATACGCAGTATTTT	TRBV28	.	.	TRBJ2-3
CASSLGFANTGELFF	TGTGCCAGCAGCCTCGGGTTCGCGAACACCGGGGAGCTGTTTTTT	TRBV11-2	.	few	TRBJ2-2
CASSLSASGQETQYF	TGTGCCAGCAGCTTATCTGCTAGCGGTCAAGAGACCCAGTACTTC	TRBV11-2	TRBD2	.	TRBJ2-5
CASSQAAGRHNEQFF	TGCGCCAGCAGCCAAGCAGCGGGACGTCACAATGAGCAGTTCTTC	TRBV4-3	TRBD2	few	TRBJ2-1
CASSFRDVPSVPNYNEQFF	TGTGCCAGCAGCTTCCGGGACGTCCCGTCGGTACCCAACTACAATGAGCAGTTCTTC	TRBV5-6	.	few	TRBJ2-1
CASSQIAGHSYNEQFF	TGTGCCAGCAGTCAAATAGCGGGCCATTCCTACAATGAGCAGTTCTTC	TRBV7-2	TRBD2	few	TRBJ2-1
CASSLAGTGGGYGYTF	TGTGCCAGCAGCTTAGCAGGGACAGGGGGCGGCTATGGCTACACCTTC	TRBV7-2	TRBD1	few	TRBJ1-2
CASSSPQHGQSTDTQYF	TGCGCCAGCAGCTCACCCCAACACGGACAGAGCACAGATACGCAGTATTTT	TRBV5-1	.	.	TRBJ2-3
CASSPGDISTDTQYF	TGTGCCAGCAGCCCCGGGGACATTAGCACAGATACGCAGTATTTT	TRBV5-6	.	.	TRBJ2-3
CASSQERGAGQPQHF	TGCGCCAGCAGCCAAGAGCGGGGGGCCGGACAGCCCCAGCATTTT	TRBV4-1	.	.	TRBJ1-5
CASSQVVASRDTQYF	TGTGCCAGCAGCCAAGTTGTTGCTAGTAGAGATACGCAGTATTTT	TRBV4-2	.	.	TRBJ2-3
CASSAAGTSYYEQYF	TGTGCCAGCAGCGCGGCCGGGACTAGCTACTACGAGCAGTACTTC	TRBV7-3	TRBD2	.	TRBJ2-7
CASSLEAGEPYEQYF	TGTGCCAGCAGCTTAGAGGCGGGAGAGCCTTACGAGCAGTACTTC	TRBV7-2	TRBD2	few	TRBJ2-7
CASSEWGVLVWDEQFF	TGTGCCAGCAGTGAATGGGGGGTGCTAGTTTGGGATGAGCAGTTCTTC	TRBV25-1	.	.	TRBJ2-1
CAIRKDKAHNEQFF	TGTGCCATCAGGAAAGATAAAGCACACAATGAGCAGTTCTTC	TRBV10-3	.	.	TRBJ2-1
CASSLGGVETQYF	TGCGCCAGCAGCTTGGGTGGTGTTGAGACCCAGTACTTC	TRBV5-1	.	few	TRBJ2-5
CASSRENTEAFF	TGTGCCAGCTCAAGGGAGAACACTGAAGCTTTCTTT	TRBV18	.	.	TRBJ1-1
CASSLGLSMTQYF	TGTGCCAGCAGCTTAGGTCTTAGTATGACCCAGTACTTC	TRBV7-2	.	few	TRBJ2-5
CASSWTGTGGDEQYF	TGTGCCAGCAGCTGGACCGGGACAGGGGGCGACGAGCAGTACTTC	TRBV7-2	TRBD1	.	TRBJ2-7
CATSGWDEQYF	TGTGCCACCTCGGGGTGGGACGAGCAGTACTTC	TRBV19	.	.	TRBJ2-7
CASSLRPRGSYEQYF	TGTGCCAGCAGTTTACGCCCGCGTGGCTCCTACGAGCAGTACTTC	TRBV27	.	.	TRBJ2-7
CASSEGLAATYEQYF	TGTGCCAGCAGTGAAGGACTAGCGGCGACCTACGAGCAGTACTTC	TRBV28	TRBD2	few	TRBJ2-7
CASSEGLRYEQYF	TGTGCCAGCAGTGAAGGGTTGCGCTACGAGCAGTACTTC	TRBV7-9	.	.	TRBJ2-7